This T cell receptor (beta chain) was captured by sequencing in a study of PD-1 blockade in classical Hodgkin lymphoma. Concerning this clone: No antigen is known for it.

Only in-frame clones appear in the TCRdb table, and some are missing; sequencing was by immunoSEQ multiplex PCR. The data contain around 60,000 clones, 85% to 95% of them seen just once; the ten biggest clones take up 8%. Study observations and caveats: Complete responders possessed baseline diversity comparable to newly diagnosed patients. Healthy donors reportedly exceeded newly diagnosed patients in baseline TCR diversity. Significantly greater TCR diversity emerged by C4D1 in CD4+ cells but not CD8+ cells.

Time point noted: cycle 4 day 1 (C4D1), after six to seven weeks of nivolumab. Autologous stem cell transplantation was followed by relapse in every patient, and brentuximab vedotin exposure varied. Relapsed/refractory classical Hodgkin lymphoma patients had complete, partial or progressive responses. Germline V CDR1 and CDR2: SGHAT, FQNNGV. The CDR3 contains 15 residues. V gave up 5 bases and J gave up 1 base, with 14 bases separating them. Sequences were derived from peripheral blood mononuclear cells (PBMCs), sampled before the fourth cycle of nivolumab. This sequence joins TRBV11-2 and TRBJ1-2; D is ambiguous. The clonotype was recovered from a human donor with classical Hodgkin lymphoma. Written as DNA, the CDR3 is TGTGCCAGCAGCCAAATTCCGAGGCTTAACTATGGCTACACCTTC. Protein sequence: CASSQIPRLNYGYTF.